Here is one TCR beta chain with its context. Its recognized antigen is unknown. Per-nucleotide qualities are absent, and no much larger clonotype sits a single base away. The sample's time point label is to be understood as: baseline before first vaccination. Vaccinee samples were obtained from the UK trials COV001 and COV002, which included a single-blind randomized controlled phase 2/3 trial of AZD1222 (ChAdOx1 nCoV-19) in healthy adults. For TCRbeta chain sequencing, PBMC samples were collected from trial participants at day 0 and at day 28 after the second dose. Measured from the cysteine to the phenylalanine, the CDR3 is 16 residues long. Of all the DNA, just the CDR3 is kept, 48 bases in frame from base 1. CDR1 KGHSH and CDR2 LQKENI were looked up in the germline V gene. V drops 3 bases and J drops 1 base, leaving 10 bases in between. The CDR3 regions of human TCRbeta chains were subjected to immunosequencing. Concerning the study's data processing: TCRs in the repertoires were matched against a reference library of SARS-CoV-2-specific TCRs that had been generated with the MIRA antigen-specificity platform. Breadth was defined as the fraction of unique TCRs that were SARS-CoV-2-associated, and depth was defined as the fraction of total T cells that were SARS-CoV-2-associated. Each spike-specific TCR was assigned to its reactive spike region and to a CD4 or CD8 class using the MIRA data. Log10-transformed breadth and depth values were compared by one-way ANOVA with Sidak's multiple comparisons tests. The table was pulled from immuneACCESS by TCRdb, which kept in-frame rearrangements only. Such tables lose some clones; where checked, under half of the loss comes from unresolved V genes, and the rest has no known cause. V and J calls and clone size are those listed in that table; D and trimming were worked out from the DNA. This sample gives roughly 120,000 clones in total; approximately 85% of them show up just once. The ten largest clones add up to around 6.2% of the sample.

The data derive from a study of T cell responses to AZD1222 COVID-19 vaccine (dated by TCRdb to 2020 to 2023). Looking at the study overall: AZD1222 recipients given second doses at about 4 weeks or at about 12 weeks were pooled, since spike-specific TCR depth and breadth were not found to differ between the two schedules. TCR sequencing was performed for 230 to 250 trial participants, of whom around 200 were given two doses of AZD1222 and approximately 26 were given two doses of MenACWY control vaccine. Trial participants were enrolled by age into 18-55, 56-69 and 70-plus year subgroups, with around 140, 26 and 57 TCR-sequenced participants respectively.

The full study reports these points: After two AZD1222 doses, both the breadth and the depth of spike-specific TCRs were significantly higher than at day 0 and than in MenACWY recipients. In the small 56-69-year group, the increase in depth fell short of significance, most likely because of low power. The vaccine-associated CD4 TCRs covered the entire spike protein, and the dominant responses fell in regions 160-218 and 743-854. Because no day 14 peak-response samples were available, repertoires were characterized only after the peak T cell response. Most participants were white British and females outnumbered males, and the authors suggested that clonal diversity may have been underestimated. Reportedly, close to half of the unique spike-specific TCRs recognized epitopes lying outside the regions that are mutated in the B.1.351 and B.1.1.7 variants. Conclusions about previously exposed vaccinees are limited because only 6 or 7 AZD1222 recipients were SARS-CoV-2 seropositive at baseline.

The source material was peripheral blood, sampled on day 0 of AZD1222 vaccination. This TCR was recovered from an adult in good health. The sequence is built from TRBV18 and TRBJ1-6; confidence is insufficient to name the D gene. Here is the DNA: TGTGCCAGCTCACCCGTGGACCTTTCCTATAATTCACCCCTCCACTTT. Its translation reads: CASSPVDLSYNSPLHF.